Below, 18 T cell receptor beta chains from the same sample are listed, as sequenced in a study of cytomegalovirus exposure and HLA in healthy donors. Repertoires were generated with immunoSEQ multiplex PCR, while TCRdb's copy carries only in-frame clones and drops some. This table holds around 160,000 clones, 88% found once. Sequencing input: PBMCs. The receptors come from a man between 18 and 29 years old in good health and CMV-seronegative.

The rearrangement joins TRBV6-5 to TRBJ2-7; tentatively, D is TRBD1 (6 bases). This CDR3 is built from 15 residues. Trimming stripped 7 bases from V and 2 bases from J, with 18 bases between. Germline CDR1 reads MNHEY; CDR2 reads SVGAGI. DNA for the CDR3: TGTGCCAGCACCAAAGGGGGTCACGGGACCTACGAGCAGTACTTC. Its translation is CASTKGGHGTYEQYF.

The V call is TRBV28, the J call TRBJ2-3, with 8 positions matching TRBD1. The CDR3 runs 15 residues. Germline CDR1 reads MDHEN; CDR2 reads SYDVKM. V dropped 3 bases and J dropped 4; count of bases not matched to a gene: 6. CDR3 region: CASSLIQGAADTQYF. The CDR3 nucleotides are TGTGCCAGCAGTTTGATCCAGGGGGCGGCAGATACGCAGTATTTT.

This chain connects TRBV6-5 to TRBJ2-7; unclear D gene. CDR1 and CDR2 from the germline V gene are MNHEY and SVGAGI. CDR3 length: 15 amino acids. The germline V and J ends were trimmed by 0 bases and 2 bases, with 11 bases remaining between them. CDR3 bases: TGTGCCAGCAGTTACTCTCTAGATTCAGCCTACGAGCAGTACTTC. The encoded protein is CASSYSLDSAYEQYF.

The table lists this clone with a few counts. The chain joins TRBV7-8 to TRBJ1-5; D unclear. Germline V gene data show CDR1 as SGHVS and CDR2 as FQNEAQ. V lost 0 bases and J 2 bases, leaving 14 bases between the germline ends. The CDR3 contains 17 residues. The CDR3 here is CASSLASPAEGNQPQHF. Here the CDR3 DNA reads TGTGCCAGCAGCTTAGCCAGCCCGGCGGAGGGCAATCAGCCCCAGCATTTT.

The chain recombines TRBV27 with TRBJ2-7; D is unresolved. Per germline, CDR1 MNHEY and CDR2 SMNVEV (reference sequence). The CDR3 is 14 residues long. V dropped 8 bases and J dropped 1 base, with 15 bases sitting between them. CDR3 loop: CASAASSGSYEQYF. CDR3 DNA: TGTGCCAGCGCTGCGTCCTCCGGGTCCTACGAGCAGTACTTC.

The J gene is TRBJ2-1, the V gene TRBV2; 10 bases map to TRBD2. Germline trimming cut 10 bases from V and 7 bases from J; bases unmatched to any gene: 10. The CDR3 runs 14 residues. Per germline, CDR1 SNHLY and CDR2 FYNNEI. CDR3 bases: TGTGCCACCTTCTCTAGCGGGAGTGGGAATGAGCAGTTCTTC. It is translated as CATFSSGSGNEQFF.

The chain joins TRBV18 to TRBJ1-2; D unresolved. CDR1 is KGHSH and CDR2 is LQKENI in the germline V gene. This CDR3 spans 14 amino acids. Trimming stripped 4 bases from V and 0 bases from J, with 9 bases between. CDR3 nucleotide sequence: TGTGCCAGCTCACTCCGGGAACCTAACTATGGCTACACCTTC. It codes for CASSLREPNYGYTF.

The chain carries TRBV6-5 and TRBJ2-2; D might be TRBD2 (6 bases). Trimming took 0 bases from V and 10 from J, leaving 12 bases between them. Germline assignment: CDR1 MNHEY and CDR2 SVGAGI. The CDR3 consists of 14 residues. CDR3 nucleotide sequence: TGTGCCAGCAGTTACTCAGACGGGGGAACGGAGCTGTTTTTT. Translating it yields CASSYSDGGTELFF.

Written as DNA, the CDR3 is TGTGCCAGCAGTGAAGCGGACGGGACTCCAGGGCCCCAGCATTTT. Its translation is CASSEADGTPGPQHF. The chain is built from TRBV6-1 and TRBJ1-5; possibly TRBD1 for D (5 bases). V was shortened by 0 bases and J by 9 bases, with 15 bases between the two germline ends. The CDR3 has 15 amino acids. CDR1 is MNHNS and CDR2 is SASEGT in the germline V gene.

This clone showed up just a few times. In DNA, the CDR3 is TGCGCCAGCAGCCAAACAGCAAATCAGCCCCAGCATTTT. Encoded protein: CASSQTANQPQHF. The chain uses TRBV4-3 and TRBJ1-5; D gene unclear. The germline V and J ends were trimmed by 2 bases and 4 bases, with 6 bases remaining between them. Germline V gene data show CDR1 as LGHNA and CDR2 as YSLEER. This CDR3 contains 13 residues.

The CDR3 bases are TGCAGCGCAGAGGGTAACTATGGCTACACCTTC. Residues: CSAEGNYGYTF. The chain joins TRBV29-1 to TRBJ1-2; D gene unclear. The CDR3 extends over 11 amino acids. Germline loops: CDR1 SQVTM, CDR2 ANQGSEA. V shed 7 bases and J shed 1 base, with 7 bases lying between them.

The gene calls are TRBV14 and TRBJ1-2; a possible D gene is TRBD1 (5 bases). CDR3 length equals 16 residues. Trimming left V 1 base short and J 5 bases short, with 17 bases between. Germline CDR1 is SGHDN and CDR2 is FVKESK. As DNA, the CDR3 is TGTGCCAGCAGCCAAGCCGAAGCAGGGCTACAATATGGCTACACCTTC. It translates to CASSQAEAGLQYGYTF.

The chain combines TRBV29-1 with TRBJ2-7, with 9 bases fitting TRBD2. V was pared by 7 bases and J by 0 bases, with 4 bases of the junction left unmatched. The germline V gene has CDR1 SQVTM and CDR2 ANQGSEA. This CDR3 region has 13 residues. The CDR3 DNA reads as TGCAGCGCGACTAGCGGACTCTCCTACGAGCAGTACTTC. Its protein product is CSATSGLSYEQYF.

The chain carries TRBV5-4 and TRBJ1-1, with D unclear. The germline V gene has CDR1 SGHNT and CDR2 YYREEE (reference sequence). V was cut by 0 bases and J by 7 bases, with 7 bases left in between. The CDR3 has 12 amino acids. This chain's CDR3 is CASSLARSEAFF. DNA of the CDR3: TGTGCCAGCAGCTTGGCACGGAGTGAAGCTTTCTTT.

This clone has a single count. In DNA form, the CDR3 reads TGTGCCAGCAGTCCGGACAGGGTGACCTCTGGCTACACCTTC. Translating it yields CASSPDRVTSGYTF. V and J are TRBV27 and TRBJ1-2; 8 bases are a match to TRBD1. The ends lost 5 bases at V and 7 bases at J; junction bases unmatched: 9. Germline V gene sequence: CDR1 MNHEY, CDR2 SMNVEV (reference sequence). The CDR3 covers 14 residues.

A single count supports this clone. This chain links TRBV12-2 with TRBJ2-5; the DNA was not used to check the table's D call, TRBD1. TRBV12-2 is annotated as a pseudogene. The CDR3 is 19 amino acids. The CDR3 protein is CASRLRTGDSGSSGETQYF. Here the CDR3 DNA reads TGTGCAAGTCGCTTACGGACAGGGGATTCCGGGTCCTCCGGGGAGACCCAGTACTTC.

Notes on this clone: At one end, the junction sequence differs from germline, possibly due to a read error. The gene calls are TRBV7-7 and TRBJ2-2; D is perhaps TRBD1 (5 bases). The length of the CDR3 is 15 residues. Germline CDR1 and CDR2: SSHAT and FNYEAQ (reference sequence). CDR3 loop: CASTYRTANTGELFF. DNA of the CDR3: TGTGCTAGCACCTACAGGACCGCGAACACCGGGGAGCTGTTTTTT.

This clone was detected once. The V and J genes are TRBV27 and TRBJ2-5; 7 nucleotides match TRBD1. V lost 4 bases to trimming and J lost 6 bases; unmatched junction nucleotides: 8. This CDR3 comprises 14 residues. Germline lookup yields CDR1 MNHEY and CDR2 SMNVEV (reference sequence). CDR3 coding DNA: TGTGCCAGCAGTTCACGACAGGGCGTGAAGACCCAGTACTTC. This translates into CASSSRQGVKTQYF.